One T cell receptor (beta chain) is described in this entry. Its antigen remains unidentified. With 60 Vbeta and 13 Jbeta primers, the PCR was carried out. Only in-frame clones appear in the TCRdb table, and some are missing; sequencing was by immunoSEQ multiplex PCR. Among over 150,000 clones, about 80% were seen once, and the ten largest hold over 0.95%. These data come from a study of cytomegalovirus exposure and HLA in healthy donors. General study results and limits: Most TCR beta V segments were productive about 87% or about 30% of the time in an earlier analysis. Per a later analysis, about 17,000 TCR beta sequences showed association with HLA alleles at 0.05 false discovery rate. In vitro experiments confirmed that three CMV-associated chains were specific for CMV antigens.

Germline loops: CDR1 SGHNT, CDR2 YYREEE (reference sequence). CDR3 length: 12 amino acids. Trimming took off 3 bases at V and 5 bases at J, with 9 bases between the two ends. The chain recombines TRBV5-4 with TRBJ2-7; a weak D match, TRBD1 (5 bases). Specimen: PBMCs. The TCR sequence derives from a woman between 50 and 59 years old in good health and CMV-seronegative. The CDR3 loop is CASSSRGHEQYF. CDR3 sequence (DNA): TGTGCCAGCAGCTCTAGGGGCCACGAGCAGTACTTC.